This entry describes one T cell receptor beta chain. The CDR3 extends over 14 amino acids. The trim removed 2 bases at V and 5 bases at J, leaving 2 bases unmatched. From germline, CDR1 is SGHRS and CDR2 YFSETQ. This sample is drawn from a study of T cell changes during pregnancy in multiple sclerosis. Only in-frame clones appear in the TCRdb table, and some are missing; sequencing was by immunoSEQ multiplex PCR. The table includes more than 55,000 clones, approximately 92% detected once. The TCR comes from a female donor with multiple sclerosis, enrolled in a pregnancy study. Sample: peripheral blood, taken in the first trimester of pregnancy. The chain joins TRBV5-1 to TRBJ1-5, with 9 bases that match TRBD1. The CDR3 sequence is CASSLTGGDQPQHF. The CDR3 DNA is TGCGCCAGCAGCTTAACAGGGGGCGATCAGCCCCAGCATTTT. The entire variable domain, with the rest obtained from reference TRBV5-1 and TRBJ1-5, is as follows: KAGVTQTPRYLIKTRGQQVTLSCSPISGHRSVSWYQQTPGQGLQFLFEYFSETQRNKGNFPGRFSGRQFSNSRSEMNVSTLELGDSALYLCASSLTGGDQPQHFGDGTRLSIL.